A few counts support the clone carrying this T cell receptor beta chain. Its antigen is undetermined. Every isolated RNA sample was fully reverse transcribed, so sequencing captured expressed TCRB transcripts. Data came from immunoSEQ multiplex PCR; TCRdb stores just in-frame clones and leaves some out. The sample consists of a few hundred thousand clones, approximately 15% of them appearing once. Cells sorted by CD45RO/CCR7/CD25/CD127/CD95/CD27 comprised CD4+ naive, central memory, regulatory and stem cell-like memory cells. Over 95% purity was reached by all sorted populations. The data originate from a study of beta chain features in type 1 diabetes. Study results and limitations: Across all four CD4+ subsets, people with type 1 diabetes showed modestly shorter TCRB CDR3s. PCR might preferentially amplify shorter templates, equally in patients and controls.

Sequenced sample: naive CD4+ T cells from blood. The receptor's source is a man aged 18 to 29 with type 1 diabetes.

The CDR3 region has the DNA TGTGCCAGCAGCTTAGATCCGGGGGACAGGGGGATCAATGAGCAGTTCTTC. Amino acids: CASSLDPGDRGINEQFF. V and J are TRBV7-2 and TRBJ2-1; 11 bases agree with TRBD1. V lost 1 base and J lost 6; bases outside the gene matches: 8. There are 17 residues in the CDR3. From germline, CDR1 is SGHTA and CDR2 FQGNSA.